This T cell receptor (beta chain) was observed in a study of cytomegalovirus exposure and HLA in healthy donors. Study as a whole: From HLA-typed donors, an early data release held approximately 85 million unique TCRs. There were 350 to 400 genotyped donors. Of these, roughly 80% fell in the genetic ancestry cluster associated with self-reported Caucasian donors. Overall study findings and caveats: Differences between HLA loci emerged in a later analysis of TCR association rates, with DRB1 most and HLA-C fewest.

Germline V lookup: CDR1 GTSNPN, CDR2 SVGIG (reference sequence). This CDR3 spans 11 amino acids. The germline V and J ends were trimmed by 2 bases and 5 bases, with 6 bases remaining between them. In the PCR, 60 Vbeta and 13 Jbeta primers were used. Produced via immunoSEQ multiplex PCR; TCRdb's table is partial and in-frame only. The sample shows under 130,000 clones, around 75% of them seen only once. In this sample, this clone turned up once. Antigen unknown. Other DNA sequences in the same sample also yield this CDR3. The clonotype was recovered from a man aged 30 to 39 in good health and CMV-seronegative. The gene calls are TRBV30 and TRBJ1-2, with D unresolved. Material: PBMCs. In DNA, the CDR3 is TGTGCCTGGAGTCCCGGGTATGGCTACACCTTC. It encodes CAWSPGYGYTF.